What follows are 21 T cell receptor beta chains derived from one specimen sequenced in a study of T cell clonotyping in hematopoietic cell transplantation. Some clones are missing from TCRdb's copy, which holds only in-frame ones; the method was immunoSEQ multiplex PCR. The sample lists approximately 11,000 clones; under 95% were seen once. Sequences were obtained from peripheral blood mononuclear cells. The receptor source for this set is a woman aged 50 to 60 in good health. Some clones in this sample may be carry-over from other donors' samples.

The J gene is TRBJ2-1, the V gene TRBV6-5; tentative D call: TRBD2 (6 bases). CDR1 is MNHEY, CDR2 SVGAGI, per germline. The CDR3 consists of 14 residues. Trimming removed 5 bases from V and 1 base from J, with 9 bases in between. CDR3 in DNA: TGTGCCAGCAGTCTGCGGGGTTCCTACAATGAGCAGTTCTTC. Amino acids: CASSLRGSYNEQFF.

Written as DNA, the CDR3 is TGTGCCAGCAGCCTTATGAGCGATTCTCAGCCCCAGCATTTT. This translates into CASSLMSDSQPQHF. The chain links TRBV4-2 to TRBJ1-5; no definite D call. V was pared by 4 bases and J by 6 bases, with 13 bases between. The germline gives CDR1 LGHNA, CDR2 YNFKEQ. This CDR3 has 14 amino acids.

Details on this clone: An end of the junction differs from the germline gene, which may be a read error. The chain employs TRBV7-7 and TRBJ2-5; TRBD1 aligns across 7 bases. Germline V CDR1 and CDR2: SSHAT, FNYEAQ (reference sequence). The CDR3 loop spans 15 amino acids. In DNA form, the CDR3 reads TGTGCTAGCAGCTTTCTCCACGGGACAGAAGAGACCCAGTACTTC. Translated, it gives CASSFLHGTEETQYF.

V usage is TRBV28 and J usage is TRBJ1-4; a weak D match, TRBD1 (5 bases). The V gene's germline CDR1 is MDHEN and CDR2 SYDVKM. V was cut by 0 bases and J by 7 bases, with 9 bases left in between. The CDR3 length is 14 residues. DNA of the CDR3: TGTGCCAGCAGTTTATGGGGGGACGGTGAAAAACTGTTTTTT. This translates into CASSLWGDGEKLFF.

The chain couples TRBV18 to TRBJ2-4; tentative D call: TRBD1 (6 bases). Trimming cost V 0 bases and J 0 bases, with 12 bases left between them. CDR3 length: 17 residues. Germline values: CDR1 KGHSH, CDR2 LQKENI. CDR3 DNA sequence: TGTGCCAGCTCACCACCCCAACAGGGTGTAGCCAAAAACATTCAGTACTTC. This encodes CASSPPQQGVAKNIQYF.

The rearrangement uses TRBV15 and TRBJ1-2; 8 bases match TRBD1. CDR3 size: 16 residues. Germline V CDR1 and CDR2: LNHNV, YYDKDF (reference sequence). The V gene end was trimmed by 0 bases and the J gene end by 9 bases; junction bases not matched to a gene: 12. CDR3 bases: TGTGCCACCAGCAGAGATCGTGGTTTGGCAGGGGGCCGCTACACCTTC. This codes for CATSRDRGLAGGRYTF.

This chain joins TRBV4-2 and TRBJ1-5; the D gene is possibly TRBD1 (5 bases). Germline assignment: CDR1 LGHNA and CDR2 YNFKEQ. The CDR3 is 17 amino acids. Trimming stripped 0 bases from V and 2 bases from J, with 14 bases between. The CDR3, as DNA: TGTGCCAGCAGCCAAGATTCTACTGGGGCAGGCAATCAGCCCCAGCATTTT. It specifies CASSQDSTGAGNQPQHF.

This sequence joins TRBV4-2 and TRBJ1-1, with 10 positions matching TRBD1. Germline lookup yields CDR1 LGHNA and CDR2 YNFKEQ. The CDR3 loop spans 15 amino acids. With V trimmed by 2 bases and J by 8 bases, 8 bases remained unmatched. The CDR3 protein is CASSQLPRTGGEAFF. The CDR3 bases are TGTGCCAGCAGCCAACTACCGCGGACAGGGGGGGAAGCTTTCTTT.

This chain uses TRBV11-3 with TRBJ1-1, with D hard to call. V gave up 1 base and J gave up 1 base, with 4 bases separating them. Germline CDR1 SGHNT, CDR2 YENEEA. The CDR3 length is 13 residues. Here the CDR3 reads CASSLGWNTEAFF. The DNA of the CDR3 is TGTGCCAGCAGCTTAGGGTGGAACACTGAAGCTTTCTTT.

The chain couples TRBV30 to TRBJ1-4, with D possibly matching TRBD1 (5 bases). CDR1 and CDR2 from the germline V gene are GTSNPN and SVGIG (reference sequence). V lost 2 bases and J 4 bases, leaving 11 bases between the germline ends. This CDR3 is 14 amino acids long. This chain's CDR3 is CAWSRTGGNEKLFF. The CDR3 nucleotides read TGTGCCTGGAGTCGAACCGGGGGTAATGAAAAACTGTTTTTT.

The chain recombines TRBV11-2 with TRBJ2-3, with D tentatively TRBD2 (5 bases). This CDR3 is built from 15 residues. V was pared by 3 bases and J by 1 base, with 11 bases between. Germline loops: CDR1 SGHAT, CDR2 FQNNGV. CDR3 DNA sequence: TGTGCCAGCAGCTTTGTAGCGTTGGGCACAGATACGCAGTATTTT. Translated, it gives CASSFVALGTDTQYF.

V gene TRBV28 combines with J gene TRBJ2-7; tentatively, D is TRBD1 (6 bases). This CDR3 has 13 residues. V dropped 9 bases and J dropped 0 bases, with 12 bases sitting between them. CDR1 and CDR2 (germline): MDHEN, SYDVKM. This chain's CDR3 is CASQGTPSYEQYF. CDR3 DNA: TGTGCCAGTCAGGGGACCCCCTCCTACGAGCAGTACTTC. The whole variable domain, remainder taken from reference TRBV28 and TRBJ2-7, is DVKVTQSSRYLVKRTGEKVFLECVQDMDHENMFWYRQDPGLGLRLIYFSYDVKMKEKGDIPEGYSVSREKKERFSLILESASTNQTSMYLCASQGTPSYEQYFGPGTRLTVT.

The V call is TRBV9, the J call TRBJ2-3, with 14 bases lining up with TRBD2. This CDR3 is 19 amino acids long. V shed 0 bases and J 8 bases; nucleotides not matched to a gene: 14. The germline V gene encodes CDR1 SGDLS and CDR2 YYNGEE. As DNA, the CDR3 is TGTGCCAGCAGCGTAGTTGGGACTAGCGGGGGTGCCAGCCTCTCTACGCAGTATTTT. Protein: CASSVVGTSGGASLSTQYF. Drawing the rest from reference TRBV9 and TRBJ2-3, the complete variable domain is DSGVTQTPKHLITATGQRVTLRCSPRSGDLSVYWYQQSLDQGLQFLIQYYNGEERAKGNILERFSAQQFPDLHSELNLSSLELGDSALYFCASSVVGTSGGASLSTQYFGPGTRLTVL.

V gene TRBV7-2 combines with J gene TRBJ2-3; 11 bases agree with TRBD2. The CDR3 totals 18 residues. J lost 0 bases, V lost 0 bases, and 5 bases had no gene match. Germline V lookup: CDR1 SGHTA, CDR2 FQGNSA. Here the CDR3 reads CASSLAASGGTSTDTQYF. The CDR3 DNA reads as TGTGCCAGCAGCTTAGCGGCTAGCGGGGGGACTAGCACAGATACGCAGTATTTT. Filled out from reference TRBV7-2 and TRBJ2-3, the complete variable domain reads GAGVSQSPSNKVTEKGKDVELRCDPISGHTALYWYRQSLGQGLEFLIYFQGNSAPDKSGLPSDRFSAERTGGSVSTLTIQRTQQEDSAVYLCASSLAASGGTSTDTQYFGPGTRLTVL.

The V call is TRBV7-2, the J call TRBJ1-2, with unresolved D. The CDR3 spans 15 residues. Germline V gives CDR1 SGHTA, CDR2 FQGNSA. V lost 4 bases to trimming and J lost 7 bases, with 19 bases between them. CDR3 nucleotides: TGTGCCAGCAGCTCGTTCATCCTCGGGGATGTTGGCTACACCTTC. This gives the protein CASSSFILGDVGYTF.

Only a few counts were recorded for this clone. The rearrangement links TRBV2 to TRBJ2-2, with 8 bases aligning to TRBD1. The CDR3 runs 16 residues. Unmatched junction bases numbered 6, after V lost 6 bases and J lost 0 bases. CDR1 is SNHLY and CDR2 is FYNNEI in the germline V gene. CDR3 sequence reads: CASRPQGASNTGELFF. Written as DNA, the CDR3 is TGTGCCAGCAGGCCCCAGGGGGCCTCGAACACCGGGGAGCTGTTTTTT.

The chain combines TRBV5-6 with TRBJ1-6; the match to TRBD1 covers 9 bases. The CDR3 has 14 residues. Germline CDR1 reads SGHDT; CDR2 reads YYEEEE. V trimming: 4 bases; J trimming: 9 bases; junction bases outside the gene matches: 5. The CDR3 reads CASSRGQGSSPLHF. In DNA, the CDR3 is TGTGCCAGCAGCCGGGGACAGGGATCTTCACCCCTCCACTTT.

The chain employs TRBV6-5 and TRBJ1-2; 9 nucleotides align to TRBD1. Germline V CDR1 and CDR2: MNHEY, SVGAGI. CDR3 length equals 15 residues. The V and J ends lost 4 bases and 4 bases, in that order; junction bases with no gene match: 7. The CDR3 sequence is CASSSRDRDIYGYTF. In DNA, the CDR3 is TGTGCCAGCAGTTCACGGGACAGGGATATCTATGGCTACACCTTC.

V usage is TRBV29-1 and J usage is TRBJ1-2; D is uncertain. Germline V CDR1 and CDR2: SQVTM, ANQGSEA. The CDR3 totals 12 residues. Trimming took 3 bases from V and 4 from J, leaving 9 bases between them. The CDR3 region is CSVEGKAYGYTF. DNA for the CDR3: TGCAGCGTTGAGGGCAAGGCCTATGGCTACACCTTC.

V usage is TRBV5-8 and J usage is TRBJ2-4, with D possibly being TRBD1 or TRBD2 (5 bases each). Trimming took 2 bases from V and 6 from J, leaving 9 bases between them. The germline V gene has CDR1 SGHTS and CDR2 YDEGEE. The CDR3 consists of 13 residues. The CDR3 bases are TGTGCCAGCAGCTTAGCAGGGAGAAACATTCAGTACTTC. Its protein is CASSLAGRNIQYF.

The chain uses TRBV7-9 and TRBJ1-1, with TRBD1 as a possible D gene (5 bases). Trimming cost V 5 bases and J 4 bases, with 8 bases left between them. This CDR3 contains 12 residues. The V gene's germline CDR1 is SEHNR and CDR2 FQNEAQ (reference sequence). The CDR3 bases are TGTGCCAGCAGCGGGGGGAGCACTGAAGCTTTCTTT. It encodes CASSGGSTEAFF. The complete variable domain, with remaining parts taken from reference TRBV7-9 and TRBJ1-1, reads DTGVSQNPRHKITKRGQNVTFRCDPISEHNRLYWYRQTLGQGPEFLTYFQNEAQLEKSRLLSDRFSAERPKGSFSTLEIQRTEQGDSAMYLCASSGGSTEAFFGQGTRLTVV.